This TCR beta chain was captured by sequencing in a study of blood T cells in healthy people across ages. Donation came from healthy Caucasian individuals in Russia who were aged roughly 6 to 95. Each donor had ten milliliters of peripheral blood drawn. PBMCs were isolated at a quantity of at least 6 million per sample. A J-beta primer mix and a sample-barcoded 5' primer were used in a second PCR of roughly 6 to 12 cycles. TCRdb reanalysed the 5' RACE reads using MiXCR and keeps one entry per CDR3 protein. This table has around 690,000 distinct CDR3 sequences, roughly 50% appearing once. The V segment lost 3 bases and the J segment 2 bases; nucleotides outside the gene matches: 6. Germline V gene data show CDR1 as SGHDT and CDR2 as YYEEEE. This CDR3 comprises 15 residues.

The origin of this receptor is a man in his sixties in good health. Source material: blood. This sequence joins TRBV5-6 and TRBJ2-7, with TRBD1 matching over 9 bases. In nucleotides, the CDR3 is TGTGCCAGCAGCTGGGGGGGACAGGGCACCTACGAGCAGTACTTC. Amino acid sequence: CASSWGGQGTYEQYF.